This TCR beta chain comes out of a study of T cells after posttransplantation cyclophosphamide. Broader study findings: Donor-recipient repertoire similarity was low at 1-2 months, rising over year one.

About this clone: Its antigen is as yet unknown.

Cyclophosphamide on days +3 and +4 followed busulfan-fludarabine conditioning and a marrow graft. This CDR3 is 17 amino acids long. V shed 5 bases and J shed 0 bases, with 17 bases lying between them. From germline, CDR1 is SGHTA and CDR2 FQGNSA. Libraries were prepared by immunoSEQ multiplex PCR; TCRdb keeps only in-frame clonotypes and omits some of them. The repertoire has just over 5,500 clones, none seen only once; the ten largest take approximately 25%. This receptor was taken from a male patient aged 60-70 years who received an allogeneic stem cell transplant from a related donor, was CMV-positive, and had no GVHD. Some T cells here may be from the graft donor. The sample here was PBMCs, taken after allogeneic stem cell transplant with posttransplant cyclophosphamide. The rearrangement links TRBV7-2 to TRBJ1-3, with a tentative D call TRBD1 (5 bases). The CDR3 loop reads CASSVTTGLLSGNTIYF. The CDR3 DNA sequence: TGTGCCAGCAGCGTTACAACGGGACTCCTCTCTGGAAACACCATATATTTT.